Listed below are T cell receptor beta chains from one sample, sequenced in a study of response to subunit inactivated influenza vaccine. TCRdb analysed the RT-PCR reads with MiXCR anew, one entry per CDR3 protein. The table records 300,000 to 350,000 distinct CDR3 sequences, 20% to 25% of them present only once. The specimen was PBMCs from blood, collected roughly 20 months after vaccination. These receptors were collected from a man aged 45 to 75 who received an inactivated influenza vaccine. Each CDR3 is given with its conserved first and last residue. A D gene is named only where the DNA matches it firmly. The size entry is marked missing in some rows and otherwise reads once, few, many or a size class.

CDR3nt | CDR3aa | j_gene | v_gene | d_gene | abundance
TGCAGTGCTTGGGACTTGACTAGCACAGATACGCAGTATTTT | CSAWDLTSTDTQYF | TRBJ2-3 | TRBV20-1 | . | .
TGCGCCAGCAGCCAAGATGCGGGACCGGGCGAGCAGTTCTTC | CASSQDAGPGEQFF | TRBJ2-1 | TRBV4-3 | . | .
TGTGCCACCGCCCCCACCCTGGGTACGCAGTATTTT | CATAPTLGTQYF | TRBJ2-3 | TRBV6-6 | . | .
TGTGCCAGCAGCCAGCGGGGGGCGAGGTATGGCTACACCTTC | CASSQRGARYGYTF | TRBJ1-2 | TRBV14 | . | .
TGTGCCAGCAGCTTAGAGGCAGTTCAAAATTCACCCCTCCACTTT | CASSLEAVQNSPLHF | TRBJ1-6 | TRBV7-9 | . | few
TGTGCCAGCAGTTTAAGCTACAGAAACTATGGCTACACCTTC | CASSLSYRNYGYTF | TRBJ1-2 | TRBV12-3/TRBV12-4 | . | few
TGCAGTGCTAGAAAGGCCAGGTCTCAGCCCCAGCATTTT | CSARKARSQPQHF | TRBJ1-5 | TRBV20-1 | . | .
TGTGCCAGCAGCTTGGGACAGATTGCTGGCTACACCTTC | CASSLGQIAGYTF | TRBJ1-2 | TRBV5-5 | . | few
TGTGCCAGCAGCCGGGGACAGACCATACAAGAGACCCAGTACTTC | CASSRGQTIQETQYF | TRBJ2-5 | TRBV11-2 | TRBD1 | .
TGTGCCAGCAGCCAGTACGCTAGCGGGAGGGCCGGGGAGCTGTTTTTT | CASSQYASGRAGELFF | TRBJ2-2 | TRBV14 | TRBD2 | .
TGTGCCAGCAGTTACTTTTCGAGAGATCAGCCCCAGCATTTT | CASSYFSRDQPQHF | TRBJ1-5 | TRBV6-2/TRBV6-3 | . | .
TGTGCCAGCAGTTACTTGTCGAACACTGAAGCTTTCTTT | CASSYLSNTEAFF | TRBJ1-1 | TRBV6-6 | . | few
TGTGCCAGCAGCTTTACAGAAGGAAACACCATATATTTT | CASSFTEGNTIYF | TRBJ1-3 | TRBV5-4 | . | .
TGTGCCATCAGTGAGTCAAACGGTAATGAGCAGTTCTTC | CAISESNGNEQFF | TRBJ2-1 | TRBV10-3 | . | .
TGCGCCAGCAGCCAAGGGGAACTGTTTTTT | CASSQGELFF | TRBJ1-4 | TRBV4-1 | . | few
TGTGCCAGCAGTTCCAGGACAGGGGGCATCTATGGCTACACCTTC | CASSSRTGGIYGYTF | TRBJ1-2 | TRBV28 | TRBD1 | .
TGTGCCAGCAGTTTAGCTTCCGGGGGCGCCCCCCTCCACTTT | CASSLASGGAPLHF | TRBJ1-6 | TRBV12-3/TRBV12-4 | . | .
TGTGCCATCAGGACTAGCGGCTACAATGAGCAGTTCTTC | CAIRTSGYNEQFF | TRBJ2-1 | TRBV10-3 | TRBD2 | .
TGCAGTGCTAGATCCCGGGGGGCCACCTACAATCAGCCCCAGCATTTT | CSARSRGATYNQPQHF | TRBJ1-5 | TRBV20-1 | . | .
TGCGCCAGCAGCCCGATTTGGGGGGAAGAAAATGGCTACACCTTC | CASSPIWGEENGYTF | TRBJ1-2 | TRBV5-1 | . | .
TGTGCCAGCAGCCAAGGGGGACAGGGGGAAGAGACCCAGTACTTC | CASSQGGQGEETQYF | TRBJ2-5 | TRBV4-2 | TRBD1 | .
TGCGCCAGCAGCTCATGGTCTAGGGCTTTGAACACTGAAGCTTTCTTT | CASSSWSRALNTEAFF | TRBJ1-1 | TRBV5-1 | . | .
TGCAGTGCAGGGGGACTAGCGGGAGCCAATGAGCAGTTCTTC | CSAGGLAGANEQFF | TRBJ2-1 | TRBV20-1 | TRBD2 | .
TGTGCCAGCAGTTACAATATCGGGGGAAGAACTGAAGCTTTCTTT | CASSYNIGGRTEAFF | TRBJ1-1 | TRBV6-5 | . | few
TGCGCCAGCAGCCAAGATTCCAGGGTCGGAAACACCATATATTTT | CASSQDSRVGNTIYF | TRBJ1-3 | TRBV4-3 | . | many
TGTGCCAGCGGATCCTGGGACAGGAAGATCTATGGCTACACCTTC | CASGSWDRKIYGYTF | TRBJ1-2 | TRBV7-9 | TRBD1 | .
TGTGCCAGCAGCCCCCGGGAGACCCAGTACTTC | CASSPRETQYF | TRBJ2-5 | TRBV7-8 | . | many
TGTGCCAGCAGTTACAGCAGGGACATTCAGTACTTC | CASSYSRDIQYF | TRBJ2-4 | TRBV6-2/TRBV6-3 | . | few
TGTGCCAGCAGCAAGATAATCGGCCCGAACACTGAAGCTTTCTTT | CASSKIIGPNTEAFF | TRBJ1-1 | TRBV21-1 | . | .
TGCGCCAGCAGCTTGGTTACAGTAAATACCTACGAGCAGTACTTC | CASSLVTVNTYEQYF | TRBJ2-7 | TRBV5-1 | . | few
TGTGCCAGCAGTCTAGCGGAGCTTTCGAATGAGCAGTTCTTC | CASSLAELSNEQFF | TRBJ2-1 | TRBV12-3/TRBV12-4 | TRBD2 | .
TGTGCCAGCAGTTACTCGGTCTCTAGCGGGAAGGATACGCAGTATTTT | CASSYSVSSGKDTQYF | TRBJ2-3 | TRBV6-2/TRBV6-3 | TRBD2 | few
TGTGCCAGCAGTGGCCCCGGGACAGGGGGTGTCTTTGAGCAGTTCTTC | CASSGPGTGGVFEQFF | TRBJ2-1 | TRBV12-3/TRBV12-4 | TRBD1 | .
TGTGCCAGCAGCTTAGCGGGGCGGGAGCCCCAGGGGGCAGATACGCAGTATTTT | CASSLAGREPQGADTQYF | TRBJ2-3 | TRBV7-2 | . | .
TGTGCCAGCAGCTTTTGGAAGAGGACAGATACGCAGTATTTT | CASSFWKRTDTQYF | TRBJ2-3 | TRBV5-4 | . | .
TGTGCCAGCAGCCGTGGTATTGGGAACGCCCTCCACTTT | CASSRGIGNALHF | TRBJ1-6 | TRBV7-2 | . | many
TGTGCCAGCAGTCGATGGACTAGCGGGAGTAGGGAGACCCAGTACTTC | CASSRWTSGSRETQYF | TRBJ2-5 | TRBV6-2/TRBV6-3 | TRBD2 | few
TGTGCCAGCAGCTTAAGTCGGATTTACACAGATACGCAGTATTTT | CASSLSRIYTDTQYF | TRBJ2-3 | TRBV7-2 | . | .
TGTGCCAGCAGCCAACAATGGACTAGCGGGAGGGCCAATGAGCAGTTCTTC | CASSQQWTSGRANEQFF | TRBJ2-1 | TRBV3-1 | TRBD2 | many
TGTGCCAGCAGTTATGTTGGACAGGGGCTCTTCTTC | CASSYVGQGLFF | TRBJ2-1 | TRBV6-5 | TRBD1 | .
TGTGCCAGCAGTGAATACCACGAGCAGTACTTC | CASSEYHEQYF | TRBJ2-7 | TRBV2 | . | few
TGTGCCAGCAGCCAAGATGGGCAGCCCAATCAGCCCCAGCATTTT | CASSQDGQPNQPQHF | TRBJ1-5 | TRBV4-2 | . | many
TGTGCCAGCAGCTTCAGGGATGGAGCCGGGGAGCTGTTTTTT | CASSFRDGAGELFF | TRBJ2-2 | TRBV7-7 | . | few
TGCAGTGCTAGCGGGCAGGGGTATTACGAGCAGTACTTC | CSASGQGYYEQYF | TRBJ2-7 | TRBV20-1 | . | .
TGTGCCAGCTCACGCGGACCAGCCATTTACTCTGGAAACACCATATATTTT | CASSRGPAIYSGNTIYF | TRBJ1-3 | TRBV18 | . | few
TGTGCCAGCAGTCGGATGGGGGATAGGAACACTGAAGCTTTCTTT | CASSRMGDRNTEAFF | TRBJ1-1 | TRBV27 | . | few
TGTGCCAGCAGTTTAGTACATCCGGGCGATGAGCAGTTCTTC | CASSLVHPGDEQFF | TRBJ2-1 | TRBV12-3/TRBV12-4 | . | few
TGTGCCAGCAGTGGGACAGAAATTAAATACAATGAGCAGTTCTTC | CASSGTEIKYNEQFF | TRBJ2-1 | TRBV2 | . | .
TGCGCCAGCTTCCCTAGAGCGGGGGGAGGTGGCTACACCTTC | CASFPRAGGGGYTF | TRBJ1-2 | TRBV10-2 | . | .